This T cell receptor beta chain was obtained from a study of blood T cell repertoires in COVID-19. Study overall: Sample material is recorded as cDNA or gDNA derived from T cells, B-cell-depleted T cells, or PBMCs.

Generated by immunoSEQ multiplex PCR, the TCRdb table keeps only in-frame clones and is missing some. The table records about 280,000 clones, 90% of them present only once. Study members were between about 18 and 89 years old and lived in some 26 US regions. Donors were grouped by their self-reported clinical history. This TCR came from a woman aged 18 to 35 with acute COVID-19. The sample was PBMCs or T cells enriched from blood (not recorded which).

The CDR3 here is CASSRRETGINEKLFF. The CDR3 nucleotides are TGTGCCAGCTCACGACGGGAGACAGGGATTAATGAAAAACTGTTTTTT. This sequence joins TRBV18 and TRBJ1-4; 7 bases match TRBD1. CDR3 length: 16 residues. CDR1 KGHSH and CDR2 LQKENI come from the germline V gene. J lost 4 bases, V lost 4 bases, and 9 bases had no gene match.